The rows below give T cell receptor beta chains drawn from one sample of a study of CD8 T cells in ankylosing spondylitis. TCRdb re-called the 5' RACE reads through MiXCR, storing one row per CDR3 protein. The repertoire holds approximately 500,000 distinct CDR3 sequences, more than 9.5% seen once, with approximately 6.2% in the top ten. Sequenced sample: blood, either unsorted or a sorted T cell fraction (not recorded which). Source of these receptors: a male donor with ankylosing spondylitis. Both conserved end residues are part of each CDR3. The D gene is left open where the match is weak. Size is stated for part of the rows, as once, few or many counts, or as a class when the clone is expanded.

clone size	V gene	D gene	J gene	CDR3 protein	CDR3 DNA
many	TRBV11-1	TRBD1	TRBJ2-2	CASSLARGTGKLFF	TGTGCCAGCAGCTTAGCGCGGGGGACAGGGAAGCTGTTTTTT
few	TRBV7-2	TRBD2	TRBJ2-7	CASKRTSGDTYEQYF	TGTGCCAGCAAACGGACTAGCGGGGATACCTACGAGCAGTACTTC
NA	TRBV29-1	TRBD2	TRBJ2-3	CSAPGGVADTQYF	TGCAGCGCACCCGGGGGGGTGGCAGATACGCAGTATTTT
NA	TRBV6-8	NA	TRBJ2-1	CASSTKTVRYNEQFF	TGTGCCAGCAGCACAAAAACAGTTCGGTACAATGAGCAGTTCTTC
few	TRBV11-2	TRBD2	TRBJ2-1	CASSVSGTSGFDEQFF	TGTGCCAGCAGCGTATCCGGGACTAGCGGTTTCGATGAGCAGTTCTTC
NA	TRBV20-1	TRBD2	TRBJ2-3	CSAAGGRYTDTQYF	TGCAGTGCGGCTGGCGGGAGGTATACAGATACGCAGTATTTT
NA	TRBV20-1	TRBD2	TRBJ2-2	CSARASGMNTGELFF	TGCAGTGCTAGGGCTAGCGGGATGAACACCGGGGAGCTGTTTTTT
NA	TRBV12-3/TRBV12-4	NA	TRBJ2-7	CASSLRGIYGEYF	TGTGCCAGCAGCCTTCGGGGCATCTACGGGGAGTACTTC
few	TRBV5-1	TRBD1	TRBJ1-2	CASSLARGGKDYGYTF	TGCGCCAGCAGCTTGGCGAGAGGGGGCAAGGACTATGGCTACACCTTC
few	TRBV20-1	NA	TRBJ1-1	CSANGGGRDTEAFF	TGCAGTGCAAACGGAGGGGGGAGGGACACTGAAGCTTTCTTT
NA	TRBV20-1	NA	TRBJ2-3	CSAREHTTDTQYF	TGCAGTGCTAGGGAACATACTACAGATACGCAGTATTTT
NA	TRBV10-2	NA	TRBJ1-6	CASSEWDLLLF	TGCGCCAGCAGTGAATGGGACCTTCTTCTCTTT
few	TRBV6-1	NA	TRBJ1-1	CASWDGRRNTEAFF	TGTGCCAGTTGGGACGGCAGACGGAACACTGAAGCTTTCTTT
many	TRBV7-9	NA	TRBJ2-3	CAVRIRLSTDTQYF	TGTGCTGTCCGCATCCGGCTTAGCACAGATACGCAGTATTTT
few	TRBV19	TRBD2	TRBJ2-1	CASSPRRERGEQFF	TGTGCCAGTAGTCCAAGGCGGGAGAGGGGTGAGCAGTTCTTC
few	TRBV12-3/TRBV12-4	TRBD1	TRBJ1-6	CASSLSRGRNSPLHF	TGTGCCAGCAGTTTAAGCAGGGGGCGTAATTCACCCCTCCACTTT
many	TRBV4-2	TRBD2	TRBJ2-1	CASSQDLRREEYREQFF	TGTGCCAGCAGCCAAGATCTACGGCGGGAGGAGTACAGGGAGCAGTTCTTC
few	TRBV5-1	NA	TRBJ2-1	CASSLFADYNEQFF	TGCGCCAGCAGCTTATTCGCGGACTACAATGAGCAGTTCTTC
NA	TRBV6-1	NA	TRBJ1-5	CASSERDGSNQPQHF	TGTGCCAGCAGTGAACGGGACGGAAGCAATCAGCCCCAGCATTTT
few	TRBV20-1	TRBD1	TRBJ1-2	CSAKPQGGNNYGYTF	TGCAGTGCTAAGCCCCAGGGGGGGAATAACTATGGCTACACCTTC
few	TRBV7-2	NA	TRBJ1-2	CASSLAVGESYGYTF	TGTGCCAGCAGCTTAGCGGTAGGAGAGAGCTATGGCTACACCTTC
few	TRBV7-9	NA	TRBJ1-1	CASSYHGGDTEAFF	TGTGCCAGCAGCTACCACGGAGGGGACACTGAAGCTTTCTTT
NA	TRBV9	NA	TRBJ1-1	CASSVQQMNTEAFF	TGTGCCAGCAGCGTACAGCAAATGAACACTGAAGCTTTCTTT
NA	TRBV30	NA	TRBJ2-1	CAWRVRASESSEQFF	TGTGCCTGGAGGGTTCGGGCTAGCGAGTCCAGCGAGCAGTTCTTC
few	TRBV11-3	TRBD1	TRBJ1-1	CASANRDRGRPEAFF	TGTGCCAGCGCCAACCGGGACAGGGGTAGACCTGAAGCTTTCTTT
few	TRBV20-1	NA	TRBJ2-5	CSARGFMIQETQYF	TGCAGTGCTAGAGGGTTTATGATACAAGAGACCCAGTACTTC
NA	TRBV2	NA	TRBJ2-6	CASSRASTPSGANVLTF	TGTGCCAGCAGCCGGGCCTCGACCCCCTCTGGGGCCAACGTCCTGACTTTC
many	TRBV20-1	TRBD2	TRBJ2-7	CSASRLAGLMYEQYF	TGCAGTGCCTCTCGACTAGCGGGATTGATGTACGAGCAGTACTTC
few	TRBV11-2	TRBD2	TRBJ2-1	CASSLGSGRAEEQFF	TGTGCCAGCAGCTTAGGTAGCGGGAGGGCAGAAGAGCAGTTCTTC
many	TRBV5-1	NA	TRBJ2-5	CASSLTGETQYF	TGCGCCAGCAGCTTAACAGGGGAGACCCAGTACTTC
few	TRBV5-8	NA	TRBJ2-3	CASSYDWRDRTDTQYF	TGTGCCAGCAGCTATGACTGGCGGGACCGTACAGATACGCAGTATTTT
few	TRBV20-1	NA	TRBJ1-4	CSARKLRDPEEKLFF	TGCAGTGCTAGAAAGCTCCGGGACCCGGAGGAAAAACTGTTTTTT
few	TRBV7-9	TRBD2	TRBJ2-1	CASSLATSGRASEQFF	TGTGCCAGCAGCTTAGCGACTAGCGGGAGGGCCAGTGAGCAGTTCTTC
NA	TRBV12-3/TRBV12-4	NA	TRBJ1-4	CASGRSGEKLFF	TGTGCCAGCGGCAGGTCGGGAGAAAAACTGTTTTTT
few	TRBV7-8	NA	TRBJ2-1	CASSLGGVVDNEQFF	TGTGCCAGCAGCTTAGGTGGAGTCGTCGACAATGAGCAGTTCTTC
few	TRBV20-1	TRBD2	TRBJ2-4	CSAYGTSGNLAKNIQYF	TGCAGTGCTTACGGGACTAGCGGAAACCTAGCCAAAAACATTCAGTACTTC
once	TRBV18	NA	TRBJ2-4	CASSPEVPQGGNIQYF	TGTGCCAGCTCACCGGAGGTACCCCAGGGAGGAAACATTCAGTACTTC
NA	TRBV5-1	TRBD1	TRBJ2-7	CASSLATGQIHYEQYF	TGCGCCAGCAGCTTGGCCACGGGACAGATACACTACGAGCAGTACTTC
many	TRBV30	TRBD2	TRBJ2-1	CAWSALAGDSYNEQFF	TGTGCCTGGAGTGCCTTAGCGGGAGACTCCTACAATGAGCAGTTCTTC
NA	TRBV7-1	TRBD1	TRBJ1-5	CASSSTGQGIGELQNSNQPQHF	TGTGCCAGCAGCTCCACGGGACAGGGGATAGGGGAACTTCAAAATAGCAATCAGCCCCAGCATTTT